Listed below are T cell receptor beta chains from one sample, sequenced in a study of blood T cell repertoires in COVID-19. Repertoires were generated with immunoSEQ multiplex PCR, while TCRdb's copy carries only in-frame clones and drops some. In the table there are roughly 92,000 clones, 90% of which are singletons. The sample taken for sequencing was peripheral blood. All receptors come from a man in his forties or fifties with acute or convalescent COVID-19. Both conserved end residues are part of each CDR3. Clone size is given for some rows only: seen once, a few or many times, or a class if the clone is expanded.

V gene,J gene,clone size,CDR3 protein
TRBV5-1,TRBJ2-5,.,CASSPREWETQYF
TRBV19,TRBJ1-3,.,CASSNSGIYTGNTIYF
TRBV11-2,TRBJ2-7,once,CASSLGRGSYEQYF
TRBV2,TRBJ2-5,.,CAGARTGLPETQYF
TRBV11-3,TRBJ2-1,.,CASSTEGTSGLDEQFF
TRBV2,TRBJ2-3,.,CASTDPPSGSTDTQYF
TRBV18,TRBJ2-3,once,CASSLLAPGVGMDTQYF
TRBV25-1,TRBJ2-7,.,CASSEQGASYEQYF
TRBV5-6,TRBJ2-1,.,CASSTSWTSGRRNEQFF
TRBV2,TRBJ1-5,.,CASSEGGRKQPQHF
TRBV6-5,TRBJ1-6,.,CASSTWTGPDSPLHF
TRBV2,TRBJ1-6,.,CASSENPSSYNSPLHF
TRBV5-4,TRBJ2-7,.,CATQAGVQAQQYF
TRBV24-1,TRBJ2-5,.,CATSDPGLFQETQYF
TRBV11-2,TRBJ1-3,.,CASSLPRGTIYF
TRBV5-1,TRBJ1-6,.,CASSLALTELGSPLHF
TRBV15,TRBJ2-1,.,CATGLGFSNNEQFF
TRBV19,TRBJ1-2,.,CASSMGRDYGYTF
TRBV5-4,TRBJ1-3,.,CASSSGQRYSGNTIYF
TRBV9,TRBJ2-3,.,CASSGGLSPDTQYF
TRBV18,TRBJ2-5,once,CASSEGLAGVAETQYF
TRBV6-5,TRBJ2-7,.,CASGQDYEQYF
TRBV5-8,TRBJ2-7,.,CASSRRGQGLEQYF
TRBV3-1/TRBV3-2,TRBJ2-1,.,CASSQGGYNEQFF
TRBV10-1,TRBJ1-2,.,CASSGPTENYGYTF
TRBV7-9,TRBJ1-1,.,CASSLYQGGKTEAFF
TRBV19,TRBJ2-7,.,CASSNLGREGLYEQYF
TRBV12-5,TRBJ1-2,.,CASGLAGGGGYTF
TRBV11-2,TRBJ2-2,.,CASSLASNGRGELFF
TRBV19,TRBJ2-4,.,CASRGDSNIQYF
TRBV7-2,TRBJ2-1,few,CASSLDPSGKYNEQFF
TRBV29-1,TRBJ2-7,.,CSVVAGGNYEQYF
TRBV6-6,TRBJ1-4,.,CASSYKSGGVGEKLFF
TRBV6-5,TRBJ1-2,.,CASSLQRQGNYGYTF
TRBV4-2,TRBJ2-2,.,CASSPFAGNTGELFF
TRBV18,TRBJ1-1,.,CASSPPADRGFTEAFF
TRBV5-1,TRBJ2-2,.,CASSDSRSGELFF
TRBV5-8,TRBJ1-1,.,CASMVRGPSRAFF